This paragraph covers one TCR beta chain sequence. This clonotype came up many times. What this receptor recognizes is not known. Per-base quality was not reported, and no clone a single base away is much larger than it. As encoded in the germline V gene, CDR1 is SGHRS while CDR2 is YFSETQ. From the cysteine through the phenylalanine, the CDR3 covers 15 amino acids. Only CDR3 DNA remains: 45 bases, in frame from the first base. Cut back by 4 bases and 2 bases, the V and J ends lie 14 bases apart. The entry originates in a study of response to subunit inactivated influenza vaccine listed by TCRdb under 2018. About the full investigation: The study used deep quantitative T cell receptor repertoire profiling to track responses to a trivalent subunit inactivated influenza vaccine.

Study-level results and caveats: It was suggested by the authors that each seasonal influenza vaccination may recruit only a limited number of new T cells.

Libraries were constructed by RT-PCR. The run used an Illumina HiSeq 2500. The raw public reads went through TCRdb reprocessing: fastp at Q25, MiXCR clone calling, in-frame beta chains kept. For every CDR3 protein sequence, its rows merge into one entry that carries the most common genes and DNA. The sample records 500,000 to 600,000 distinct CDR3 sequences, approximately 10% of which are singletons. Together, the top ten hold 11% of the sample. This same sample was also taken into another study, of T cells expressing NK-cell markers. The second publication reports: TCR beta cDNA libraries were prepared using 5'RACE template switching, which introduced a universal primer site and unique molecular identifiers. TCR beta-chain repertoires were profiled in sorted CD3+CD56+NKG2C+, CD3+CD56+NKG2C- and CD3+CD56-NKG2C+ T-cell subsets from fewer than 10 donors. Of the eight sequenced donors, seven were found to be HCMV-seropositive and one was found to be HCMV-seronegative. In several experiments an anti-gammadeltaTCR antibody was added to restrict sorting to alphabetaTCR-expressing T cells. For six donors, the dominant CD3+CD56+NKG2C+ clonotypes were among the top 10 CD8+ clonotypes and accounted for about 1.0-7.5% of CD8+ T cells. Those dominant clonotypes were again the most abundant among CD3+CD56-NKG2C+ cells in a handful of donors, at about 28.3-65%. Whether the expanded NKG2C-expressing T cell clones were specific for HCMV antigens remained unclear. Randomly selected healthy volunteers, three men and five women, were used as the eight sequenced donors. HCMV serostatus was determined by detecting HCMV-specific IgG in serum with a commercial ELISA kit. Ficoll density gradient centrifugation was used to isolate peripheral blood mononuclear cells from blood. For about 6 donors, bulk peripheral blood T-cell repertoires were additionally sequenced from unsorted PBMC. cDNA synthesis was primed from the TCR beta constant segment and was followed by two successive PCR amplification steps. The libraries were sequenced on Illumina HiSeq 2000/2500, MiSeq or NextSeq, producing 2 x 150 bp reads. MIGEC was used to demultiplex reads and group the reads by UMI, and MiTCR was used to assemble and quantify clonotypes. Only TCR cDNA sequences supported by at least two reads were kept to exclude erroneous sequences. The tcR package was used for downstream repertoire analysis, with clonotypes matched between fractions based on CDR3 nucleotide sequence plus V segment. VDJmatch was used to annotate antigen specificity against VDJdb, with one amino acid substitution in CDR3 allowed.

This sequence uses TRBV5-1 and TRBJ2-3; the D segment could be TRBD1, given 6 matching bases. The TCR comes from a man in his forties or fifties who received an inactivated influenza vaccine. Donor details come from another sample of the same person, matched by shared clones. Sample: PBMCs from blood, taken on the day of vaccination. For the CDR3, the sequence is CASSITGRNTDTQYF. In nucleotide form, the sequence is TGCGCCAGCAGCATCACAGGGCGCAACACAGATACGCAGTATTTT.